This T cell receptor (beta chain) was sequenced in a study of cytomegalovirus exposure and HLA in healthy donors. The PCR ran on 60 Vbeta and 13 Jbeta primers. TCRdb's copy holds only in-frame clones and misses some; the assay was immunoSEQ multiplex PCR. The sample carries roughly 170,000 clones, about 65% recorded once. The J segment lost 3 bases and the V segment lost 5 bases, leaving 16 bases of the junction unmatched. The length of the CDR3 is 17 residues. Germline assignment: CDR1 SGHVS and CDR2 FQNEAQ. The chain employs TRBV7-8 and TRBJ2-7; 7 nucleotides agree with TRBD1. The TCR comes from a girl between 10 and 17 years old in good health and CMV-seronegative. Sequencing was performed on PBMCs. For the CDR3, the DNA is TGTGCCAGCAGCCGAACGCCCGGGACAGCAAATTACTACGAGCAGTACTTC. This encodes CASSRTPGTANYYEQYF. Drawing the rest from reference TRBV7-8 and TRBJ2-7, the complete variable domain is GAGVSQSPRYKVAKRGQDVALRCDPISGHVSLFWYQQALGQGPEFLTYFQNEAQLDKSGLPSDRFFAERPEGSVSTLKIQRTQQEDSAVYLCASSRTPGTANYYEQYFGPGTRLTVT.